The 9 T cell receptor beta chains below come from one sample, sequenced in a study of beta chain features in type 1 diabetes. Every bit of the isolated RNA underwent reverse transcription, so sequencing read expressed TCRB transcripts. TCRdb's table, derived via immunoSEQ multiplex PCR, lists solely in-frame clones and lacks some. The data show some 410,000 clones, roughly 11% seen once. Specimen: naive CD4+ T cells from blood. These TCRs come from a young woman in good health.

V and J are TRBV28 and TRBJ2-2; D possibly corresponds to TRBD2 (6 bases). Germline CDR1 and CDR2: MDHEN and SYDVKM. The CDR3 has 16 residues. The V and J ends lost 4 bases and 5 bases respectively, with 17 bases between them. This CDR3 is CASSSPGSGGTGELFF. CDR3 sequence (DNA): TGTGCCAGCAGTTCACCGGGCAGTGGGGGGACCGGGGAGCTGTTTTTT.

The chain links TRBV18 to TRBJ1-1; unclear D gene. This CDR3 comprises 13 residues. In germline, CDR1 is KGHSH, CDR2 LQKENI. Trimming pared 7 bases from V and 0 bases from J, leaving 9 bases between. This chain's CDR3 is CASCPLVNTEAFF. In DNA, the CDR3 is TGTGCCAGCTGCCCGCTTGTGAACACTGAAGCTTTCTTT.

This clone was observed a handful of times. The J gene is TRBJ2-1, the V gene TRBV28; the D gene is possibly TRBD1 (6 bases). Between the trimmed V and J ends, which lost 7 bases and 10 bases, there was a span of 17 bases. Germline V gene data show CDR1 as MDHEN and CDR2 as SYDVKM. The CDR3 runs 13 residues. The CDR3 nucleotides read TGTGCCAGCACCCTGTGGGAGAGGGGGGAGCAGTTCTTC. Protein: CASTLWERGEQFF.

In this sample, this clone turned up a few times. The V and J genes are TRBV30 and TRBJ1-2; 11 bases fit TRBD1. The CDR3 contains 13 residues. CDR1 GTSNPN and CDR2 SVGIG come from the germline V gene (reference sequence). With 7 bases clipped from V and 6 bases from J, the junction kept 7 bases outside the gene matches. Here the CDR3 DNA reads TGTGCCTCGTTCTCGGACAGGGGGCATGGCTACACCTTC. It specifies CASFSDRGHGYTF.

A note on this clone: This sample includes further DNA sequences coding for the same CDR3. CDR3 nucleotide sequence: TGTGCCAGCAGCGTACAGGACAATCAGCCCCAGCATTTT. As protein: CASSVQDNQPQHF. The chain combines TRBV9 with TRBJ1-5, with unresolved D. Trimming removed 1 base at V and 3 bases at J, with 5 bases between. This CDR3 comprises 13 residues. Germline V gene sequence: CDR1 SGDLS, CDR2 YYNGEE.

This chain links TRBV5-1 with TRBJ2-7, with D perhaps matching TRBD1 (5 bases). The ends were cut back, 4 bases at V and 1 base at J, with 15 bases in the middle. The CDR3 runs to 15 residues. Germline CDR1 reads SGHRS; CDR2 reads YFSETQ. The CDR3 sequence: CASSRVGQPSYEQYF. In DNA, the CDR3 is TGCGCCAGCAGCCGCGTGGGGCAGCCTTCCTACGAGCAGTACTTC. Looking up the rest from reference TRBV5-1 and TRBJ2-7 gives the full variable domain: KAGVTQTPRYLIKTRGQQVTLSCSPISGHRSVSWYQQTPGQGLQFLFEYFSETQRNKGNFPGRFSGRQFSNSRSEMNVSTLELGDSALYLCASSRVGQPSYEQYFGPGTRLTVT.

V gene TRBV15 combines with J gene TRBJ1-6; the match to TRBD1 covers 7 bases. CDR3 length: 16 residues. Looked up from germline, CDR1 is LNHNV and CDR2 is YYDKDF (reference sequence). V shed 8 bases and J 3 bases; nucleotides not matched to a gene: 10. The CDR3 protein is CATGRTGQNYNSPLHF. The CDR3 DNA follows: TGTGCCACCGGTAGGACAGGTCAAAACTATAATTCACCCCTCCACTTT.

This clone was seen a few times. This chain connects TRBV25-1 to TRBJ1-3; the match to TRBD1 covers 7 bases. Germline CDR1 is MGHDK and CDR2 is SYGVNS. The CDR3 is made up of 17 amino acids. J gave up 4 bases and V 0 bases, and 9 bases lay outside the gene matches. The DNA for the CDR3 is TGTGCCAGCAGTGAATACGGGGGGCAGGGGGGCGGAAACACCATATATTTT. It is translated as CASSEYGGQGGGNTIYF. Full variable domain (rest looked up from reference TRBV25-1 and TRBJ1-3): EADIYQTPRYLVIGTGKKITLECSQTMGHDKMYWYQQDPGMELHLIHYSYGVNSTEKGDLSSESTVSRIRTEHFPLTLESARPSHTSQYLCASSEYGGQGGGNTIYFGEGSWLTVV.

The CDR3 region has the DNA TGCACCAGCAGCCTCGTCCTCCCGGGGGGCTACACCGGGGAGCTGTTTTTT. It encodes CTSSLVLPGGYTGELFF. The rearrangement links TRBV1 to TRBJ2-2; the table names TRBD2, a call not compared with the DNA. TRBV1 corresponds to a pseudogene. The CDR3 totals 17 residues.